The present T cell receptor (beta chain) was sequenced within a study of blood T cell repertoires in COVID-19. Study background: In each case, the material was cDNA or gDNA derived from T cells, B-cell-depleted T cells, or PBMCs.

Germline V lookup: CDR1 LGHNA, CDR2 YNFKEQ. CDR3 length equals 16 residues. Trimming removed 0 bases at V and 3 bases at J, with 12 bases between. Methods used by the authors: By means of reference gene primer amplification, nucleated cell counts were estimated. Only in-frame clones appear in the TCRdb table, and some are missing; sequencing was by immunoSEQ multiplex PCR. V and J calls and clone size are as listed in that table; D and trimming were resolved from the DNA. The repertoire has over 400,000 clones, around nine tenths of them found once; the top ten carry roughly 7.4%. The chain is built from TRBV4-2 and TRBJ1-3; possibly TRBD1 for D (6 bases). The source of this sequence is a woman aged 50 to 65 with COVID-19, enrolled during active disease. Specimen: peripheral blood. CDR3 amino acids: CASSQDMGRGGNTIYF. The CDR3 DNA sequence: TGTGCCAGCAGCCAAGACATGGGCAGGGGTGGAAACACCATATATTTT.